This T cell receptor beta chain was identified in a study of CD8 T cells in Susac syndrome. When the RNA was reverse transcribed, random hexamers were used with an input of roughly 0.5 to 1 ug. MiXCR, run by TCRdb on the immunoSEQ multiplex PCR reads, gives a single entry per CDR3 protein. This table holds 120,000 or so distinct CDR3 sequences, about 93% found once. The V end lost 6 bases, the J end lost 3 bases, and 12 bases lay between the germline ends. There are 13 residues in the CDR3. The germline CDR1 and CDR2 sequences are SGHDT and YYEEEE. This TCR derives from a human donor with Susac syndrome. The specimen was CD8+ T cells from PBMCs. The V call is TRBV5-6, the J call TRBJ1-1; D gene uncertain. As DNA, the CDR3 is TGTGCCAGCATCATTGCGGGTGACACTGAAGCTTTCTTT. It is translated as CASIIAGDTEAFF. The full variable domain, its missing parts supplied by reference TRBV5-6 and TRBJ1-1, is DAGVTQSPTHLIKTRGQQVTLRCSPKSGHDTVSWYQQALGQGPQFIFQYYEEEERQRGNFPDRFSGHQFPNYSSELNVNALLLGDSALYLCASIIAGDTEAFFGQGTRLTVV.